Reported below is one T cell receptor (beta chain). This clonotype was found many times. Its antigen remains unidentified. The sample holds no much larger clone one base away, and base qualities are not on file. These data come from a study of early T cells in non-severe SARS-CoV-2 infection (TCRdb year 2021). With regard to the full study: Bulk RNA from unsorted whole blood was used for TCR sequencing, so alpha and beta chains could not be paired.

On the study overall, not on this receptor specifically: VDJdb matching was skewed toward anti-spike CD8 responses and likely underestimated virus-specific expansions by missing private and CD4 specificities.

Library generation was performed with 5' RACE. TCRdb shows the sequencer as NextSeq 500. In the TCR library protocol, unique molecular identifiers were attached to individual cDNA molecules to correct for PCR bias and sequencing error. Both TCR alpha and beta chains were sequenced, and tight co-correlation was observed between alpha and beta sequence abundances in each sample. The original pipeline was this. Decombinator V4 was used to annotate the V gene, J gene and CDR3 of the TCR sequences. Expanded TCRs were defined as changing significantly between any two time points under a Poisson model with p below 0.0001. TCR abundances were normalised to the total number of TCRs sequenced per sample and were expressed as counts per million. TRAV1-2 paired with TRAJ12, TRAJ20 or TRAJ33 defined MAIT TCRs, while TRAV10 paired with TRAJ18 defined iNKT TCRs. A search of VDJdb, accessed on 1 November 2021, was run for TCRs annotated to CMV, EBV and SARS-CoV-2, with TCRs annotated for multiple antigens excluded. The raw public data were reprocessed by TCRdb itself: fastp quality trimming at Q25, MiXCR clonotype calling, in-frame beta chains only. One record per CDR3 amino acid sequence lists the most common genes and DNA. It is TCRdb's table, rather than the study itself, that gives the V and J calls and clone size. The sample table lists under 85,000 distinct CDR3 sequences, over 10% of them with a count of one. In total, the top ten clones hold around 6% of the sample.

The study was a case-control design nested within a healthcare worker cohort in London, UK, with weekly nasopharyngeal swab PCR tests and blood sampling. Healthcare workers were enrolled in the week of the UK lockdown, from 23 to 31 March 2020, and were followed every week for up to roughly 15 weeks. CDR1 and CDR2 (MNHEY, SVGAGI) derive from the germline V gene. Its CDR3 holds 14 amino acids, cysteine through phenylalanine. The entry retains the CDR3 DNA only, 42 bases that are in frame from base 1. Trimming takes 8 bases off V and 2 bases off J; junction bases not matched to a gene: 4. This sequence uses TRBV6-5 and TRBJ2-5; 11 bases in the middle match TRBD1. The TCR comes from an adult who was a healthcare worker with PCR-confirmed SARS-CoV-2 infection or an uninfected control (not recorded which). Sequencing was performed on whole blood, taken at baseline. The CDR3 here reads CASRGTGGQETQYF. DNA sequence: TGTGCCAGCCGTGGGACAGGGGGACAAGAGACCCAGTACTTC.